This entry lists 17 T cell receptor beta chains sequenced from one sample in a study of T cell responses to AZD1222 COVID-19 vaccine. Profiled with immunoSEQ multiplex PCR; TCRdb holds only in-frame clones, not every one. The sample lists fewer than 110,000 clones; about 90% were seen once. Sequences were derived from peripheral blood, sampled on day 0 of AZD1222 vaccination. Receptor source: an adult in good health.

The chain has TRBV4-3 and TRBJ1-2; no definite D call. Between the trimmed V and J ends, which lost 0 bases and 8 bases, there was a span of 10 bases. This CDR3 has 13 amino acids. Per germline, CDR1 LGHNA and CDR2 YSLEER. In DNA form, the CDR3 reads TGCGCCAGCAGCCAAGACTTTGGGGTAGGCTACACCTTC. Its translation: CASSQDFGVGYTF.

This rearrangement joins TRBV5-4 to TRBJ1-1, with D maybe TRBD1 (5 bases). Germline-derived CDR1 and CDR2 are SGHNT and YYREEE (reference sequence). V shed 3 bases and J shed 7 bases, with 10 bases lying between them. This CDR3 is 12 amino acids long. The CDR3 DNA reads TGTGCCAGCAGCTACGACAGCGGTGAAGCTTTCTTT. Translated, it gives CASSYDSGEAFF.

The CDR3 DNA reads as TGTGCCAGCAGGGAGAACACCGGGGAGCTGTTTTTT. Its translation: CASRENTGELFF. The chain links TRBV9 to TRBJ2-2; D is unresolved. The V end lost 5 bases, the J end lost 1 base, and 3 bases lay between the germline ends. There are 12 residues in the CDR3. Germline loops: CDR1 SGDLS, CDR2 YYNGEE. The full variable domain, completed using reference TRBV9 and TRBJ2-2, is DSGVTQTPKHLITATGQRVTLRCSPRSGDLSVYWYQQSLDQGLQFLIQYYNGEERAKGNILERFSAQQFPDLHSELNLSSLELGDSALYFCASRENTGELFFGEGSRLTVL.

The V gene is TRBV19, the J gene TRBJ1-3; D unresolved. Trimming left V 10 bases short and J 0 bases short, with 16 bases between. The CDR3 covers 15 residues. CDR1 and CDR2 from the germline V gene are LNHDA and SQIVND (reference sequence). In DNA form, the CDR3 reads TGTGCCACCGGCCACCCCAGGATCTCTGGAAACACCATATATTTT. Translating gives CATGHPRISGNTIYF. The whole variable domain, filled in from reference TRBV19 and TRBJ1-3, reads DGGITQSPKYLFRKEGQNVTLSCEQNLNHDAMYWYRQDPGQGLRLIYYSQIVNDFQKGDIAEGYSVSREKKESFPLTVTSAQKNPTAFYLCATGHPRISGNTIYFGEGSWLTVV.

This sequence joins TRBV5-1 and TRBJ1-1; D is perhaps TRBD1 (6 bases). There are 16 residues in the CDR3. The V end lost 0 bases, the J end lost 5 bases, and 17 bases lay between the germline ends. From germline, CDR1 is SGHRS and CDR2 YFSETQ. CDR3 nucleotide sequence: TGCGCCAGCAGCTTGGCGTGGTCAGGGGCTGGGACTGAAGCTTTCTTT. Protein: CASSLAWSGAGTEAFF.

The CDR3: CASSVGGGEQYF. CDR3 nucleotide sequence: TGTGCCAGCAGCGTAGGGGGCGGCGAGCAGTACTTC. The genes are TRBV9 and TRBJ2-7; weak D call: TRBD1 (5 bases). The CDR3 is made up of 12 amino acids. Deletions cut 0 bases from V and 6 bases from J, with 7 bases between. Germline CDR1 SGDLS, CDR2 YYNGEE.

This chain uses TRBV18 with TRBJ1-4; 7 nucleotides line up with TRBD1. This CDR3 is built from 17 residues. Germline V lookup: CDR1 KGHSH, CDR2 LQKENI. Trimming at V came to 1 base and at J to 7 bases, leaving 12 bases not matched to a gene. The CDR3 DNA sequence: TGTGCCAGCTCACCACTCAAGGGGGCGCAGGGTAGTGAAAAACTGTTTTTT. This translates into CASSPLKGAQGSEKLFF.

The table lists this clone with a count of one. V is TRBV9 and J is TRBJ1-2; no clear D gene. The CDR3 length is 14 residues. V lost 3 bases, J lost 1 base, and 10 bases lay in between. Per the germline V gene, CDR1 is SGDLS and CDR2 is YYNGEE. The CDR3 loop reads CASSAANFNYGYTF. The CDR3 DNA is TGTGCCAGCAGCGCTGCAAACTTTAACTATGGCTACACCTTC.

CDR3: CASRVGQGVGEQFF. CDR3 sequence (DNA): TGTGCCAGCAGAGTGGGACAGGGGGTGGGGGAGCAGTTCTTC. This sequence joins TRBV6-5 and TRBJ2-1; 11 nucleotides agree with TRBD1. J was trimmed by 10 bases and V by 6 bases; bases with no gene match: 8. The CDR3 has 14 residues. Germline CDR1 MNHEY, CDR2 SVGAGI.

The rearrangement joins TRBV20-1 to TRBJ2-3; TRBD2 matches at 8 bases. CDR3 length equals 16 residues. CDR1 DFQATT and CDR2 SNEGSKA come from the germline V gene (reference sequence). J lost 2 bases, V lost 3 bases, and 10 bases had no gene match. This CDR3 reads CSASRNGGGTTDTQYF. The CDR3 DNA sequence: TGCAGTGCTAGTAGGAACGGCGGGGGGACCACAGATACGCAGTATTTT.

J is TRBJ1-6 and V is TRBV2, with 7 bases lining up with TRBD1. V was pared by 7 bases and J by 10 bases, with 16 bases of the junction left unmatched. The CDR3 sequence is 16 residues long. Per the germline V gene, CDR1 is SNHLY and CDR2 is FYNNEI. The CDR3 loop reads CASTGGDRAGGSPLHF. CDR3 sequence (DNA): TGTGCCAGCACGGGAGGAGACAGGGCCGGAGGGTCACCCCTCCACTTT.

The chain is built from TRBV10-3 and TRBJ1-2; D call uncertain. The CDR3 is 15 amino acids. Per germline, CDR1 ENHRY and CDR2 SYGVKD. Trimming pared 5 bases from V and 8 bases from J, leaving 21 bases between. The CDR3 spells CAISHPGSLEEGYTF. CDR3 bases: TGTGCCATCAGTCATCCGGGATCTTTGGAAGAGGGCTACACCTTC.

The genes are TRBV5-4 and TRBJ1-2, with a tentative D call TRBD1 (5 bases). Germline values: CDR1 SGHNT, CDR2 YYREEE (reference sequence). The CDR3 covers 13 residues. The ends were cut back, 4 bases at V and 11 bases at J, with 18 bases in the middle. CDR3 loop: CASSSFGAGLYTF. DNA of the CDR3: TGTGCCAGCAGCAGCTTCGGTGCGGGACTGTACACCTTC. The full variable domain, its missing parts supplied by reference TRBV5-4 and TRBJ1-2, is ETGVTQSPTHLIKTRGQQVTLRCSSQSGHNTVSWYQQALGQGPQFIFQYYREEENGRGNFPPRFSGLQFPNYSSELNVNALELDDSALYLCASSSFGAGLYTFGSGTRLTVV.

This rearrangement joins TRBV5-1 to TRBJ2-3, with D possibly being TRBD2 (5 bases). Trimming left V 4 bases short and J 0 bases short, with 12 bases between. CDR1 SGHRS and CDR2 YFSETQ come from the germline V gene. The CDR3 length is 15 residues. CDR3 sequence (DNA): TGCGCCAGCAGCCCCAGCGGAGCTAGCACAGATACGCAGTATTTT. It codes for CASSPSGASTDTQYF.

The V call is TRBV6-5, the J call TRBJ2-2, with 9 bases lining up with TRBD2. Germline values: CDR1 MNHEY, CDR2 SVGAGI. The CDR3 runs 15 residues. With 10 bases clipped from V and 4 bases from J, the junction kept 10 bases outside the gene matches. CDR3 protein: CATLWLAGSTGELFF. As DNA, the CDR3 is TGTGCCACGTTGTGGCTAGCGGGGAGCACCGGGGAGCTGTTTTTT.

V is TRBV19 and J is TRBJ1-1; D is ambiguous. CDR3 size: 12 residues. The germline V and J ends were trimmed by 3 bases and 6 bases, with 8 bases remaining between them. Germline V CDR1 and CDR2: LNHDA, SQIVND (reference sequence). The CDR3 region is CASSILGAEAFF. Here the CDR3 DNA reads TGTGCCAGTAGTATTCTGGGCGCTGAAGCTTTCTTT.

The chain has TRBV2 and TRBJ2-3; 8 nucleotides match TRBD1. Trimming removed 6 bases from V and 4 bases from J; junction bases left unmatched: 6. Germline CDR1 and CDR2: SNHLY and FYNNEI. This CDR3 has 14 residues. The CDR3 loop is CASRFDRGADTQYF. The CDR3, as DNA: TGTGCCAGCAGGTTTGACAGGGGAGCAGATACGCAGTATTTT.